This TCR beta chain was sequenced during a study of blood T cell repertoires in COVID-19. This clone was seen just once. Libraries were prepared by immunoSEQ multiplex PCR; TCRdb keeps only in-frame clonotypes and omits some of them. Of roughly 240,000 clones detected, about 87% appear once; the ten largest clones hold just over 0.85%. Sample: PBMCs or T cells enriched from blood (not recorded which). This clonotype originated in a man aged 50 to 60 who had been exposed to COVID-19.

Here the CDR3 DNA reads TGTGCCTGGAGTCCCTTCATAAGGGGGCGAACCTATGGCTACACCTTC. This gives the protein CAWSPFIRGRTYGYTF. This chain uses TRBV30 with TRBJ1-2, with 7 bases matching TRBD1. The CDR3 is 16 residues long. The J segment lost 4 bases and the V segment lost 2 bases, leaving 13 bases of the junction unmatched. Germline lookup yields CDR1 GTSNPN and CDR2 SVGIG (reference sequence). The entire variable domain, with the rest obtained from reference TRBV30 and TRBJ1-2, is as follows: SQTIHQWPATLVQPVGSPLSLECTVEGTSNPNLYWYRQAAGRGLQLLFYSVGIGQISSEVPQNLSASRPQDRQFILSSKKLLLSDSGFYLCAWSPFIRGRTYGYTFGSGTRLTVV.